This T cell receptor (beta chain) was recorded in a study of T cells in narcolepsy. TCRdb's table, derived via immunoSEQ multiplex PCR, lists solely in-frame clones and lacks some. The data show over 30,000 clones, approximately 90% seen once. V was cut by 1 base and J by 7 bases, with 17 bases left in between. Looked up from germline, CDR1 is SGHTA and CDR2 is FQGNSA. The length of the CDR3 is 16 residues. Study observations and caveats: Autoreactive HCRT-specific and TRIB2-specific clonotypes were marked in same-patient CSF-versus-blood CD4+ comparisons.

Of note for this clone: Antigen unknown.

Sequencing was performed on CD45RA- memory CD4+ T cells from PBMCs. The genes are TRBV7-2 and TRBJ2-1; D is perhaps TRBD1 or TRBD2 (5 bases each). The source is a human donor with narcolepsy. CDR3 region: CASSLGLGPMGNEQFF. The DNA for the CDR3 is TGTGCCAGCAGCTTAGGGTTGGGACCTATGGGGAATGAGCAGTTCTTC.